This T cell receptor (beta chain) was sequenced for a study of Tregs in tolerant kidney transplant recipients (dated by TCRdb to about 2019). As for the study more broadly: Before combined kidney and bone marrow transplantation, this study identified donor-specific regulatory T cells using TCRbeta sequencing and then followed those same cells after transplant. What the authors observed across the whole study: Because only a small number of patients were included, the study had limitations, and the results will need to be validated in larger populations as well as under other immunosuppression protocols. Donor-specific Treg expansion exceeded global Treg expansion in tolerant patients, suggesting antigen-driven rather than nonspecific expansion. Expanding Tregs with activated donor B cells appeared to identify the most biologically relevant and donor-specific TCRbeta repertoire. Although technical replication error seemed to be minimal, the question of biological reproducibility was not addressed directly. Because the PCR primers were changed over time for some patients, nucleotide-level comparison could not be performed across the samples from those patients.

Transplants used related donors with nonmyeloablative bone marrow transplantation; mixed chimerism was transient in the human trials. Unstimulated Tregs (CD4+CD25+CD127-), CD4+ non-Tregs (CD4+CD25-), CD4 and CD8 cells were FACS-sorted from thawed PBMCs. The patients were several recipients of combined kidney and bone marrow transplants from the ITN036ST trial, and samples were available only from these trial subjects. Healthy control blood was processed to PBMCs with a Ficoll density gradient and then cryopreserved, whereas patient PBMCs were collected both before and after transplant. Genomic DNA was extracted from sorted cells with the QIAGEN DNeasy Blood and Tissue Kit for TCRbeta CDR3 sequencing. High-throughput TCRbeta CDR3 sequencing, including PCR amplification with bias correction and internal controls, was performed commercially through immunoSEQ. Per the authors' processing: Unique productive TCRbeta sequences were defined by CDR3 nucleotide sequence where primers matched, otherwise by CDR3 amino acid sequence with Vbeta and Jbeta genes. Sorting error was corrected by removing sequences shared between sorted populations at a frequency ratio of 2:1 or less, and the remaining shared sequences were assigned to the higher population. A sequence was defined as donor-reactive if the sequence was expanded at least 5-fold in CFSE-low cells compared with unstimulated cells and had a frequency of at least 0.01% in CFSE-low cells. Jensen-Shannon divergence calculated on the top 100 TCRbeta sequences ranked by frequency was used to measure repertoire divergence. For samples with multiple sequencing runs, sorting error was corrected in each run separately before the runs were combined. The immuneACCESS repertoire file appears here via TCRdb, limited to in-frame rearrangements. These files lack a portion of the clones; in checked studies, under half of the deficit traces to unresolved V genes, and the cause of the others is not known. V, J and clone size are taken as reported in that table, and D and trimming were inferred from the DNA itself. This sample has tens of thousands of clones in its table, and 80% to 95% of those were observed once. The ten top clones hold roughly 1.5% of the sample.

Note on this clone: Which antigen it targets is not known. No base-level quality is on record; no much larger clone is a single base apart.

Looking up the germline V gene (reference sequence) yields CDR1 LNHDA and CDR2 SQIVND. The V and J ends are trimmed by 3 bases and 2 bases, leaving 11 bases between them. The CDR3 spans 14 residues, from the cysteine through the phenylalanine. Only CDR3 DNA remains: 42 bases, in frame from the first base. The V gene is TRBV19 and the J gene is TRBJ2-7; the D gene is perhaps TRBD2, on 5 matching bases. This material consisted of CD4+ T cells from blood (PBMCs), taken 12 months after the transplant. The TCR comes from a human patient who received a combined kidney and bone marrow transplant. Some T cells may have been brought in with the graft after a transplant. The bases are TGTGCCAGTAGTATGAGGGTTATGGCCTACGAGCAGTACTTC. This codes for CASSMRVMAYEQYF.